These 27 T cell receptor beta chains were sequenced from one sample in a study of blood T cell repertoires in COVID-19. Assay: immunoSEQ multiplex PCR; the TCRdb copy retains only in-frame clones and omits some. The table includes 350,000 to 450,000 clones, 89% detected once. Sequencing used peripheral blood. The receptors stem from a woman in her forties with COVID-19, enrolled during active disease.

This clone appeared a few times. The chain joins TRBV2 to TRBJ2-3, with unresolved D. The length of the CDR3 is 19 residues. Germline CDR1 reads SNHLY; CDR2 reads FYNNEI. Trimming removed 2 bases from V and 0 bases from J, with 21 bases in between. CDR3 in DNA: TGTGCCAGCAGTGAAAGTGAGACGGAGCTCTTAGTTAGCACAGATACGCAGTATTTT. Its protein product is CASSESETELLVSTDTQYF.

This sequence joins TRBV7-3 and TRBJ2-5; no definite D call. V gave up 3 bases and J gave up 2 bases, with 4 bases separating them. The CDR3 has 12 amino acids. Germline CDR1 is SGHTA and CDR2 is FQGTGA. The CDR3 DNA reads TGTGCCAGCAGCTTCCCACAAGAGACCCAGTACTTC. Translating it yields CASSFPQETQYF.

With respect to this clone: It is likely a read error, because the conserved phenylalanine at the end of the CDR3 is missing. Because the CDR3's place on the DNA is in doubt, the DNA is left out and the CDR3 is given as listed by TCRdb. The rearrangement uses TRBV7-9 and TRBJ1-6. The CDR3 contains 12 residues when both ends are counted. In germline, CDR1 is SEHNR, CDR2 FQNEAQ (reference sequence). The CDR3 reads CASSASGSPIRL.

The chain combines TRBV6-5 with TRBJ2-7, with D unresolved. The germline CDR1 and CDR2 sequences are MNHEY and SVGAGI. V lost 7 bases and J lost 1, with 14 bases in between. CDR3 length: 14 amino acids. CDR3 loop: CASTSPGGSYEQYF. The CDR3 coding sequence is TGTGCCAGCACCTCCCCGGGTGGGTCCTACGAGCAGTACTTC.

This chain joins TRBV7-9 and TRBJ2-1, with 9 bases fitting TRBD2. The CDR3 consists of 14 residues. Trimming took 11 bases from V and 3 from J; bases not matched to a gene: 8. The V gene's germline CDR1 is SEHNR and CDR2 FQNEAQ (reference sequence). In DNA form, the CDR3 reads TGTGCCCTAGACGGGCGGGGGGGCTACAATGAGCAGTTCTTC. It is translated as CALDGRGGYNEQFF.

The rearrangement links TRBV6-6 to TRBJ1-2; no definite D call. The CDR3 has 13 residues. Per the germline V gene, CDR1 is MNHNY and CDR2 is SVGAGI (reference sequence). Between the trimmed V and J ends, which lost 5 bases and 0 bases, there was a span of 7 bases. In DNA form, the CDR3 reads TGTGCCAGCAGTGGAGTATCTAACTATGGCTACACCTTC. Its protein product is CASSGVSNYGYTF.

This rearrangement joins TRBV14 to TRBJ1-2, with 7 nucleotides matching TRBD1. This CDR3 contains 13 residues. Germline V gene data show CDR1 as SGHDN and CDR2 as FVKESK. The V and J ends lost 3 bases and 6 bases, in that order; junction bases with no gene match: 4. CDR3 bases: TGTGCCAGCAGCCATGGACAGGCGGATGGCTACACCTTC. Its protein product is CASSHGQADGYTF.

This chain uses TRBV30 with TRBJ1-1; TRBD1 matches 7 bases. This CDR3 comprises 14 residues. CDR1 and CDR2 (germline): GTSNPN, SVGIG (reference sequence). After removal of 0 bases from V and 5 bases from J, the junction contained 6 bases not matched to a gene. DNA for the CDR3: TGTGCCTGGAGTGTTTCAGGGGGGTGGACTGAAGCTTTCTTT. This gives the protein CAWSVSGGWTEAFF.

The V call is TRBV6-1, the J call TRBJ1-2; TRBD1 matches at 9 bases. CDR3 length equals 14 residues. The trim removed 1 base at V and 7 bases at J, leaving 4 bases unmatched. CDR1 and CDR2 from the germline V gene are MNHNS and SASEGT. The DNA for the CDR3 is TGTGCCAGCAGTGAAGACCTGACAGGGGGTGGCTACACCTTC. This encodes CASSEDLTGGGYTF.

J is TRBJ1-2 and V is TRBV9; perhaps TRBD1 as D (5 bases). V lost 4 bases, J lost 0 bases, and 25 bases lay in between. Germline lookup yields CDR1 SGDLS and CDR2 YYNGEE. CDR3 length: 19 amino acids. CDR3 amino acids: CASSPTRGKDWPTNYGYTF. CDR3 DNA: TGTGCCAGCAGCCCAACGCGGGGGAAAGATTGGCCTACTAACTATGGCTACACCTTC.

The rearrangement uses TRBV7-2 and TRBJ2-5; 10 nucleotides line up with TRBD2. The CDR3 covers 16 residues. The J segment lost 5 bases and the V segment lost 0 bases, leaving 6 bases of the junction unmatched. Germline lookup yields CDR1 SGHTA and CDR2 FQGNSA. The CDR3 loop is CASSLAPAGGQETQYF. CDR3 bases: TGTGCCAGCAGCTTAGCCCCAGCGGGGGGGCAGGAGACCCAGTACTTC.

The chain couples TRBV3-1 (or the pseudogene TRBV3-2) to TRBJ1-2; tentative D call: TRBD1 (6 bases). Germline V lookup: CDR1 LGHDT, CDR2 YNNKEL (reference sequence). The CDR3 has 15 amino acids. V was shortened by 0 bases and J by 4 bases, with 12 bases between the two germline ends. The CDR3 loop is CASSQDIWDTYGYTF. For the CDR3, the DNA is TGTGCCAGCAGCCAAGATATATGGGACACCTATGGCTACACCTTC.

The chain uses TRBV27 and TRBJ1-1; 7 nucleotides agree with TRBD1. The CDR3 contains 17 residues. Germline loops: CDR1 MNHEY, CDR2 SMNVEV (reference sequence). Losses at the gene ends were 1 base for V and 3 bases for J; bases not matched to a gene: 11. CDR3 in amino acids: CASSLYSLDRVHTEAFF. The CDR3 DNA follows: TGTGCCAGCAGTTTATACTCTCTCGACAGGGTGCACACTGAAGCTTTCTTT.

The chain links TRBV28 to TRBJ2-7; weak D call: TRBD2 (6 bases). CDR3 length equals 14 residues. Trimming took off 7 bases at V and 0 bases at J, with 13 bases between the two ends. CDR1 and CDR2 from the germline V gene are MDHEN and SYDVKM. CDR3 protein: CASIISGSSYEQYF. The CDR3 DNA is TGTGCCAGCATAATTAGCGGATCCTCCTACGAGCAGTACTTC.

The chain joins TRBV4-1 to TRBJ1-2; D ambiguous. Germline assignment: CDR1 MGHRA and CDR2 YSYEKL. The CDR3 has 15 residues. V lost 2 bases and J lost 0, with 10 bases in between. The CDR3 DNA is TGCGCCAGCAGCCAAAGGAGCAGCTCTAACTATGGCTACACCTTC. Its protein is CASSQRSSSNYGYTF.

This clone was detected only once. The chain carries TRBV27 and TRBJ2-3; TRBD2 agrees at 8 bases. CDR1 is MNHEY, CDR2 SMNVEV, per germline (reference sequence). V was clipped by 6 bases and J by 1 base; unmatched bases: 6. There are 15 residues in the CDR3. The CDR3 DNA follows: TGTGCCAGCAGACCCCCCGGGAGGGGCACAGATACGCAGTATTTT. This translates into CASRPPGRGTDTQYF.

This chain connects TRBV4-1 to TRBJ1-3; TRBD1 matches at 7 bases. Germline CDR1 is MGHRA and CDR2 is YSYEKL. With 4 bases clipped from V and 2 bases from J, the junction kept 5 bases outside the gene matches. The CDR3 totals 15 residues. CDR3 sequence reads: CASSPDRPPGNTIYF. In nucleotides, the CDR3 is TGCGCCAGCAGCCCGGACAGGCCGCCTGGAAACACCATATATTTT.

The chain couples TRBV7-2 to TRBJ2-7; the match to TRBD2 covers 7 bases. V shed 1 base, J shed 7 bases, and the junction held 13 bases outside the gene matches. Germline CDR1 SGHTA, CDR2 FQGNSA. CDR3 length: 16 residues. The CDR3 sequence is CASSLDSGTISREQYF. As DNA, the CDR3 is TGTGCCAGCAGCTTAGATTCAGGGACTATTTCTAGAGAGCAGTACTTC.

The chain is built from TRBV28 and TRBJ1-1, with no clear D. Germline V gives CDR1 MDHEN, CDR2 SYDVKM. Trimming shortened V by 6 bases and J by 2 bases, and 16 bases separated the two germline ends. The CDR3 runs to 15 residues. CDR3 DNA: TGTGCCAGCAGCCCAACGAGGGTTCGTAACACTGAAGCTTTCTTT. Translation gives CASSPTRVRNTEAFF.

This rearrangement joins TRBV2 to TRBJ1-1; TRBD1 is a possible D gene (5 bases). Per germline, CDR1 SNHLY and CDR2 FYNNEI. This CDR3 is built from 15 residues. V was shortened by 10 bases and J by 3 bases, with 21 bases between the two germline ends. CDR3 nucleotide sequence: TGTGCCACATCGCGAGGGGAGGTATCGTACACTGAAGCTTTCTTT. Amino acid sequence: CATSRGEVSYTEAFF. The full variable domain, completed using reference TRBV2 and TRBJ1-1, is EPEVTQTPSHQVTQMGQEVILRCVPISNHLYFYWYRQILGQKVEFLVSFYNNEISEKSEIFDDQFSVERPDGSNFTLKIRSTKLEDSAMYFCATSRGEVSYTEAFFGQGTRLTVV.

The J gene is TRBJ2-1, the V gene TRBV4-3; D not certain. CDR3 length equals 17 residues. CDR1 LGHNA and CDR2 YSLEER come from the germline V gene. V shed 0 bases and J shed 2 bases, with 14 bases lying between them. The DNA for the CDR3 is TGCGCCAGCAGCCAAGATCCAGAGGCGGCGCCCTACAATGAGCAGTTCTTC. It encodes CASSQDPEAAPYNEQFF.

This clone was observed a handful of times. The chain couples TRBV4-1 to TRBJ1-5, with D hard to call. Germline V lookup: CDR1 MGHRA, CDR2 YSYEKL. V was trimmed by 4 bases and J by 0 bases, leaving 19 bases between them. The CDR3 runs to 18 residues. CDR3 protein: CASSLTHWAVNSNQPQHF. As DNA, the CDR3 is TGCGCCAGCAGCCTTACGCATTGGGCAGTGAATAGCAATCAGCCCCAGCATTTT.

The chain combines TRBV5-1 with TRBJ1-3; D is possibly TRBD1 (5 bases). Per the germline V gene, CDR1 is SGHRS and CDR2 is YFSETQ. This CDR3 is 16 amino acids long. Trimming pared 1 base from V and 4 bases from J, leaving 15 bases between. CDR3 nucleotide sequence: TGCGCCAGCAGCTTGTCAGGGTCTCGTTACGGAAACACCATATATTTT. Amino acids: CASSLSGSRYGNTIYF.

V usage is TRBV6-2 or TRBV6-3 and J usage is TRBJ2-7; 8 bases line up with TRBD1. Germline V lookup: CDR1 MNHEY, CDR2 SVGEGT. The CDR3 is 15 residues long. Trimming cost V 0 bases and J 3 bases; bases outside gene matches: 4. The CDR3 DNA reads as TGTGCCAGCAGTTACTCGGGACAGGCTAACTACGAGCAGTACTTC. This encodes CASSYSGQANYEQYF.

The chain carries TRBV27 and TRBJ1-2, with D tentatively TRBD1 (5 bases). This CDR3 region has 14 residues. Germline CDR1 MNHEY, CDR2 SMNVEV (reference sequence). Trimming shortened V by 6 bases and J by 0 bases, and 11 bases separated the two germline ends. DNA for the CDR3: TGTGCCAGCAGACGTGCAGGGTCTAACTATGGCTACACCTTC. Translated, it gives CASRRAGSNYGYTF.

Only a few counts were recorded for this clone. The genes are TRBV4-1 and TRBJ2-7, with 7 nucleotides matching TRBD1. Looked up from germline, CDR1 is MGHRA and CDR2 is YSYEKL. CDR3 length: 14 residues. V shed 1 base, J shed 3 bases, and the junction held 3 bases outside the gene matches. CDR3 nucleotides: TGCGCCAGCAGCCAAGTTACAGGGGACTACGAGCAGTACTTC. Its protein product is CASSQVTGDYEQYF.

J is TRBJ2-1 and V is TRBV6-6; the D is unclear. Germline loops: CDR1 MNHNY, CDR2 SVGAGI (reference sequence). The ends were cut back, 0 bases at V and 0 bases at J, with 6 bases in the middle. The length of the CDR3 is 15 residues. The DNA for the CDR3 is TGTGCCAGCAGTTACTCGTCGGTCTCCTACAATGAGCAGTTCTTC. The encoded protein is CASSYSSVSYNEQFF.